A selection of T cell receptor beta chains follows, all from one sample in a study of blood T cell repertoires in COVID-19. TCRdb's table, derived via immunoSEQ multiplex PCR, lists solely in-frame clones and lacks some. The sample carries hundreds of thousands of clones, around nine tenths recorded once. The sequenced material came from peripheral blood. The receptors were sampled from a woman aged 70-85 years with COVID-19, enrolled during active disease. The CDR3 runs from the conserved cysteine through the conserved F or W. A D gene is named only where the DNA matches it firmly.

d_call	v_call	j_call	cdr3_aa	cdr3_nt
NA	TRBV27	TRBJ2-7	CASSLNRNSGEQYF	TGTGCCAGCAGTTTGAACCGCAACAGTGGCGAGCAGTACTTC
NA	TRBV28	TRBJ1-2	CASSLSTNYGYTF	TGTGCCAGCAGTTTGTCCACTAACTATGGCTACACCTTC
NA	TRBV5-1	TRBJ2-3	CASSFLGGTDTQYF	TGCGCCAGCAGCTTTCTGGGGGGAACAGATACGCAGTATTTT
NA	TRBV5-1	TRBJ1-5	CASQTASSNQPQHF	TGCGCCAGTCAGACAGCCTCTAGCAATCAGCCCCAGCATTTT
NA	TRBV3-1/TRBV3-2	TRBJ2-7	CASSQGGEQYF	TGTGCCAGCAGCCAAGGAGGGGAGCAGTACTTC
TRBD1	TRBV28	TRBJ2-7	CASVSRTGQKEQYF	TGTGCCAGCGTATCCCGGACAGGACAAAAAGAGCAGTACTTC
TRBD1	TRBV5-1	TRBJ1-5	CASSPTGQGTQPQHF	TGCGCCAGCAGCCCCACCGGACAGGGGACTCAGCCCCAGCATTTT
NA	TRBV6-5	TRBJ1-5	CASSSPPQPQHF	TGTGCCAGCAGTTCTCCTCCTCAGCCCCAGCATTTT
TRBD1	TRBV11-3	TRBJ2-1	CASSFGTANEQFF	TGTGCCAGCAGCTTCGGGACAGCCAATGAGCAGTTCTTC
NA	TRBV20-1	TRBJ2-3	CSASGGVGTDTQYF	TGCAGTGCTAGTGGCGGGGTCGGGACAGATACGCAGTATTTT
TRBD1	TRBV19	TRBJ1-2	CASNDRGGTNYGYTF	TGTGCCAGTAATGACAGGGGGGGAACTAACTATGGCTACACCTTC
TRBD1	TRBV19	TRBJ1-2	CASSILTGQEGYTF	TGTGCCAGTAGTATTTTGACAGGGCAGGAGGGCTACACCTTC
TRBD1	TRBV7-6	TRBJ2-1	CASSLGQGGEQFF	TGTGCCAGCAGCTTAGGACAGGGTGGGGAGCAGTTCTTC
NA	TRBV19	TRBJ2-7	CASSIRDTSYEQYF	TGTGCCAGTAGTATAAGGGACACCTCCTACGAGCAGTACTTC
TRBD2	TRBV2	TRBJ2-7	CASGTSGGGEQYF	TGTGCCAGCGGTACTAGCGGGGGTGGGGAGCAGTACTTC